A single sample is the source of the 26 T cell receptor beta chains below, sequenced in a study of T-cell reconstitution after alpha-beta-depleted transplantation in children. The library targeted TCRbeta and was prepared with unique molecular identifiers. In TCRdb, the PCR reads were re-called with MiXCR into one record per CDR3 protein. This sample carries a few hundred thousand distinct CDR3 sequences, roughly 13% of them seen once, and the ten largest clones take 2.2%. Here the sequenced sample was PBMCs, mostly from graft donor cells, taken 360 days after TCRalphabeta/CD19-depleted stem cell transplant. All receptors derive from a male patient younger than 18 who had a stem cell transplant for acute myeloid leukemia, so the T cells may come from the graft donor.

The sample holds a few counts of this clonotype. This chain connects TRBV27 to TRBJ2-7, with D unclear. The CDR3 has 13 amino acids. The germline gives CDR1 MNHEY, CDR2 SMNVEV (reference sequence). Trimming pared 8 bases from V and 2 bases from J, leaving 13 bases between. The CDR3 reads CASGPLQPYEQYF. CDR3 in DNA: TGTGCCAGCGGCCCTCTTCAACCCTACGAGCAGTACTTC.

This clonotype occurred a few times. One junction end disagrees with the germline gene, perhaps due to a read error. The V and J genes are TRBV7-7 and TRBJ2-7; 11 bases agree with TRBD2. This CDR3 comprises 15 residues. Germline V gives CDR1 SSHAT, CDR2 FNYEAQ (reference sequence). This CDR3 is CASSDTTSGSYEQYF. Written as DNA, the CDR3 is TGTGCTAGCAGCGACACTACTAGCGGGAGCTACGAGCAGTACTTC.

This clonotype was detected many times. The chain couples TRBV29-1 to TRBJ2-3; possible D gene TRBD1, 5 bases. Germline V gene sequence: CDR1 SQVTM, CDR2 ANQGSEA. The CDR3 totals 13 residues. The ends were cut back, 3 bases at V and 2 bases at J, with 9 bases in the middle. This CDR3 reads CSVELGPTDTQYF. The CDR3, as DNA: TGCAGCGTTGAGTTGGGGCCCACAGATACGCAGTATTTT.

The chain couples TRBV7-6 to TRBJ2-7; 7 positions agree with TRBD2. In germline, CDR1 is SGHVS, CDR2 FNYEAQ. V lost 5 bases, J lost 2 bases, and 9 bases stayed unmatched. CDR3 length: 15 amino acids. The CDR3 protein is CASSMVGEGPYEQYF. CDR3 bases: TGTGCCAGCAGCATGGTGGGGGAGGGCCCCTACGAGCAGTACTTC.

The chain joins TRBV28 to TRBJ2-7, with a possible D match to TRBD2 (5 bases). V was pared by 2 bases and J by 0 bases, with 11 bases between. This CDR3 has 15 residues. Germline V gene data show CDR1 as MDHEN and CDR2 as SYDVKM. DNA of the CDR3: TGTGCCAGCAGTTTAGTGGCGGGCCCCTCCTACGAGCAGTACTTC. Protein: CASSLVAGPSYEQYF. The full variable domain, completed using reference TRBV28 and TRBJ2-7, is DVKVTQSSRYLVKRTGEKVFLECVQDMDHENMFWYRQDPGLGLRLIYFSYDVKMKEKGDIPEGYSVSREKKERFSLILESASTNQTSMYLCASSLVAGPSYEQYFGPGTRLTVT.

The chain couples TRBV5-1 to TRBJ2-2, with D hard to call. Germline V lookup: CDR1 SGHRS, CDR2 YFSETQ. V was clipped by 0 bases and J by 7 bases, with 7 bases between them. The CDR3 consists of 13 residues. CDR3 protein: CASSLDNVGELFF. The DNA of the CDR3 is TGCGCCAGCAGCTTGGATAACGTCGGGGAGCTGTTTTTT.

The V and J genes are TRBV30 and TRBJ2-5; D remains ambiguous. This CDR3 is built from 12 residues. Trimming took off 5 bases at V and 5 bases at J, with 12 bases between the two ends. The germline CDR1 and CDR2 sequences are GTSNPN and SVGIG (reference sequence). This CDR3 reads CAWAETGETQYF. The DNA of the CDR3 is TGTGCCTGGGCAGAGACTGGTGAGACCCAGTACTTC. Using reference TRBV30 and TRBJ2-5 for the parts outside the CDR3, the full variable domain is SQTIHQWPATLVQPVGSPLSLECTVEGTSNPNLYWYRQAAGRGLQLLFYSVGIGQISSEVPQNLSASRPQDRQFILSSKKLLLSDSGFYLCAWAETGETQYFGPGTRLLVL.

V usage is TRBV4-3 and J usage is TRBJ2-3; D call uncertain. The CDR3 has 13 residues. Germline V CDR1 and CDR2: LGHNA, YSLEER. Trimming took off 2 bases at V and 5 bases at J, with 8 bases between the two ends. This CDR3 reads CASSQRREDTQYF. Written as DNA, the CDR3 is TGCGCCAGCAGCCAACGAAGAGAAGATACGCAGTATTTT.

CDR3 loop: CASSNFTEETQYF. CDR3 DNA: TGTGCCAGCAGTAATTTTACAGAAGAGACCCAGTACTTC. The chain is built from TRBV6-1 and TRBJ2-5; D is undetermined. V gave up 5 bases and J gave up 3 bases, with 10 bases separating them. The CDR3 is 13 amino acids. Germline CDR1 is MNHNS and CDR2 is SASEGT.

The table lists this clonotype with a few counts. This CDR3 reads CASSPRQGANYEQYF. For the CDR3, the DNA is TGTGCCAGCAGCCCCCGACAGGGGGCCAACTACGAGCAGTACTTC. The gene calls are TRBV7-8 and TRBJ2-7; 10 bases align to TRBD1. Germline lookup yields CDR1 SGHVS and CDR2 FQNEAQ. This CDR3 has 15 residues. V lost 5 bases to trimming and J lost 3 bases; unmatched junction nucleotides: 7.

There are a few counts of this clonotype. The chain is built from TRBV20-1 and TRBJ2-6; 9 positions match TRBD2. V gave up 6 bases and J gave up 3 bases; unmatched junction bases: 15. CDR1 and CDR2 (germline): DFQATT, SNEGSKA (reference sequence). This CDR3 comprises 18 residues. CDR3 in amino acids: CSARGRGGPLDGANVLTF. CDR3 sequence (DNA): TGCAGTGCCCGTGGGCGGGGGGGACCTCTGGATGGGGCCAACGTCCTGACTTTC.

CDR3 DNA sequence: TGTGCCAGTAGTGCCTCGACAGGGTACGAGCAGTACTTC. This codes for CASSASTGYEQYF. V usage is TRBV19 and J usage is TRBJ2-7; TRBD1 matches 7 bases. With V trimmed by 5 bases and J by 4 bases, 5 bases remained unmatched. The germline V gene encodes CDR1 LNHDA and CDR2 SQIVND (reference sequence). The CDR3 is 13 amino acids.

This clonotype was detected many times. The chain has TRBV4-3 and TRBJ2-7; TRBD1 matches at 9 bases. The length of the CDR3 is 16 residues. Per the germline V gene, CDR1 is LGHNA and CDR2 is YSLEER. Trimming took 4 bases from V and 2 from J; bases not matched to a gene: 9. DNA for the CDR3: TGCGCCAGCAGCCGATATTCCACAGGGGGCCCCTACGAGCAGTACTTC. This codes for CASSRYSTGGPYEQYF.

Regarding this clonotype: A clone one base away is much larger, so this may be a read error. J is TRBJ2-1 and V is TRBV6-1; possible D gene TRBD2, 6 bases. The germline V gene encodes CDR1 MNHNS and CDR2 SASEGT. The CDR3 sequence is 14 residues long. V shed 6 bases and J shed 1 base, with 10 bases lying between them. CDR3 amino acids: CASSRDFSYNEQFF. The CDR3 DNA is TGTGCCAGCAGCCGGGACTTTTCCTACAATGAGCAGTTCTTC.

This clonotype was recorded a few times. The chain employs TRBV20-1 and TRBJ2-7; possibly TRBD1 for D (5 bases). CDR3 length: 13 amino acids. Germline V gene lookup returns CDR1 DFQATT and CDR2 SNEGSKA (reference sequence). The ends were cut back, 4 bases at V and 2 bases at J, with 12 bases in the middle. CDR3 protein: CSATRTSAYEQYF. In nucleotides, the CDR3 is TGCAGTGCTACTCGGACAAGCGCCTACGAGCAGTACTTC.

This clonotype has at least ten counts. The J gene is TRBJ2-2, the V gene TRBV28; a possible D gene is TRBD2 (5 bases). The CDR3 covers 12 residues. Trimming took 4 bases from V and 9 from J, leaving 9 bases between them. Per germline, CDR1 MDHEN and CDR2 SYDVKM. CDR3 amino acids: CASSSEGRELFF. The CDR3 DNA reads TGTGCCAGCAGTTCTGAGGGCAGGGAGCTGTTTTTT.

This clonotype turned up a few times. V gene TRBV5-1 combines with J gene TRBJ2-7, with TRBD2 matching over 8 bases. The V gene's germline CDR1 is SGHRS and CDR2 YFSETQ. Trimming removed 1 base from V and 0 bases from J; junction bases left unmatched: 6. This CDR3 is built from 16 residues. This CDR3 reads CASSLRASGLSYEQYF. CDR3 coding DNA: TGCGCCAGCAGCTTGAGGGCTAGCGGGCTCTCCTACGAGCAGTACTTC.

CDR3 sequence reads: CSAEGLHSQGEQFF. The CDR3 DNA sequence: TGCAGCGCCGAGGGGCTGCACTCCCAAGGGGAGCAGTTCTTC. V and J are TRBV29-1 and TRBJ2-1, with D perhaps assigned TRBD1 or TRBD2 (5 bases each). The CDR3 is 14 residues long. Germline V lookup: CDR1 SQVTM, CDR2 ANQGSEA. Trimming shortened V by 7 bases and J by 10 bases, and 23 bases separated the two germline ends.

In its sample, this clonotype was seen many times. J is TRBJ2-1 and V is TRBV21-1; the table calls TRBD1, which could not be checked here. TRBV21-1 is listed as a pseudogene. This CDR3 spans 15 amino acids. The DNA of the CDR3 is TGTGTAACCTCAGGCGGGGGGCGGTTTAGCGATGAGCAGTTCTTC. Its translation is CVTSGGGRFSDEQFF.

V gene TRBV5-1 combines with J gene TRBJ2-3; the match to TRBD2 covers 7 bases. CDR1 and CDR2 (germline): SGHRS, YFSETQ. The CDR3 spans 16 residues. J lost 3 bases, V lost 4 bases, and 11 bases had no gene match. The CDR3 here is CASSPGLVGVTDTQYF. The CDR3, as DNA: TGCGCCAGCAGCCCCGGACTAGTTGGAGTAACAGATACGCAGTATTTT.

This clonotype has only one observation. The V call is TRBV25-1, the J call TRBJ2-6; D uncertain. Germline V gives CDR1 MGHDK, CDR2 SYGVNS. The germline V and J ends were trimmed by 7 bases and 1 base, with 11 bases remaining between them. The CDR3 has 15 residues. CDR3 protein: CASMLVGSGANVLTF. In nucleotides, the CDR3 is TGTGCCAGCATGCTTGTGGGTTCTGGGGCCAACGTCCTGACTTTC.

Many counts were recorded for this clonotype. V usage is TRBV29-1 and J usage is TRBJ2-7; D not certain. The CDR3 spans 12 residues. The V and J ends lost 3 bases and 2 bases respectively, with 8 bases between them. Germline V gives CDR1 SQVTM, CDR2 ANQGSEA. CDR3 DNA: TGCAGCGTTGAGGTACGACCCTACGAGCAGTACTTC. As protein: CSVEVRPYEQYF.

This clonotype was seen a few times. This chain uses TRBV28 with TRBJ2-7; D call uncertain. V lost 5 bases and J 6 bases, leaving 14 bases between the germline ends. From germline, CDR1 is MDHEN and CDR2 SYDVKM. This CDR3 spans 13 amino acids. The CDR3 DNA sequence: TGTGCCAGCAGTCCAGACCTAGGCAGCGAGCAGTACTTC. This encodes CASSPDLGSEQYF.

The table lists this clonotype with many counts. The chain carries TRBV7-2 and TRBJ1-2; D gene uncertain. Per the germline V gene, CDR1 is SGHTA and CDR2 is FQGNSA. V was cut by 4 bases and J by 6 bases, with 6 bases left in between. The CDR3 is 11 amino acids. This chain's CDR3 is CASSSRHGYTF. As DNA, the CDR3 is TGTGCCAGCAGCTCGAGACATGGCTACACCTTC.

This clonotype has a handful of counts. The chain recombines TRBV5-1 with TRBJ2-5, with D maybe TRBD2 (7 bases). Deletions cut 3 bases from V and 1 base from J, with 22 bases between. The CDR3 has 18 residues. CDR1 SGHRS and CDR2 YFSETQ come from the germline V gene. CDR3 region: CASSSWKGGGLSQETQYF. CDR3 DNA: TGCGCCAGCAGCTCATGGAAGGGCGGGGGCCTCTCCCAAGAGACCCAGTACTTC.

The rearrangement joins TRBV7-2 to TRBJ2-4, with 10 bases matching TRBD2. This CDR3 is built from 15 residues. The V segment lost 4 bases and the J segment 8 bases; nucleotides outside the gene matches: 8. Germline loops: CDR1 SGHTA, CDR2 FQGNSA. The CDR3 DNA sequence: TGTGCCAGCAGCTCACAGCGGGAGGGCCTGGACATTCAGTACTTC. This codes for CASSSQREGLDIQYF.